The clone carrying this T cell receptor (beta chain) was detected only once. These data are taken from a study of blood T cell repertoires in COVID-19. Generated by immunoSEQ multiplex PCR, the TCRdb table keeps only in-frame clones and is missing some. This sample has 200,000 or so clones, with around 86% found just once. The source of this sequence is a man aged 55 to 70 with acute or convalescent COVID-19. Material for sequencing was peripheral blood.

CDR3 nucleotides: TGTGCCCGAGGGGGGAACACTGAAGCTTTCTTT. Translating gives CARGGNTEAFF. The rearrangement joins TRBV30 to TRBJ1-1, with D possibly being TRBD1 (6 bases). The CDR3 runs to 11 residues. CDR1 and CDR2 from the germline V gene are GTSNPN and SVGIG (reference sequence). The germline V and J ends were trimmed by 8 bases and 1 base, with 8 bases remaining between them. Supplemented by reference TRBV30 and TRBJ1-1, the full variable domain reads SQTIHQWPATLVQPVGSPLSLECTVEGTSNPNLYWYRQAAGRGLQLLFYSVGIGQISSEVPQNLSASRPQDRQFILSSKKLLLSDSGFYLCARGGNTEAFFGQGTRLTVV.